These 9 T cell receptor beta chains came from one sample sequenced in a study of CD8 T cells in Susac syndrome. Random-hexamer reverse transcription was applied to roughly 0.45 to 1 ug RNA. TCRdb passed the immunoSEQ multiplex PCR reads through MiXCR, listing each CDR3 protein once. The sample includes roughly 160,000 distinct CDR3 sequences, around 94% of them seen just once. Sequenced sample: CD4+ T cells from PBMCs. The receptors stem from a human donor in good health.

This CDR3 is CSAKTSGSYNEQFF. The CDR3 nucleotides read TGCAGTGCTAAGACTAGTGGATCTTACAATGAGCAGTTCTTC. V gene TRBV20-1 combines with J gene TRBJ2-1; TRBD2 is a possible D gene (6 bases). CDR1 is DFQATT, CDR2 SNEGSKA, per germline (reference sequence). V gave up 4 bases and J gave up 4 bases, with 14 bases separating them. This CDR3 spans 14 amino acids.

The chain combines TRBV23-1 with TRBJ2-2; tentative D call: TRBD2 (6 bases). Being an ORF, TRBV23-1 has a function that is uncertain. Trimming took off 6 bases at V and 6 bases at J, with 23 bases between the two ends. CDR3 length equals 17 residues. CDR3 loop: CASSQGLRGAGPGELFF. The CDR3 DNA sequence: TGCGCCAGCAGCCAAGGGTTAAGGGGCGCGGGACCCGGGGAGCTGTTTTTT.

This rearrangement joins TRBV27 to TRBJ2-7; D is uncertain. V dropped 5 bases and J dropped 0 bases, with 17 bases sitting between them. The CDR3 has 16 amino acids. Germline CDR1 MNHEY, CDR2 SMNVEV (reference sequence). CDR3 amino acids: CASSLSFPPNSYEQYF. CDR3 nucleotides: TGTGCCAGCAGTCTCTCCTTTCCGCCGAACTCCTACGAGCAGTACTTC.

The chain links TRBV6-5 to TRBJ2-6; D possibly uses TRBD1 or TRBD2 (5 bases each). V gave up 2 bases and J gave up 0 bases, with 5 bases separating them. Germline assignment: CDR1 MNHEY and CDR2 SVGAGI. The CDR3 spans 15 residues. CDR3 protein: CASSYGGSGANVLTF. CDR3 bases: TGTGCCAGCAGTTACGGGGGCTCTGGGGCCAACGTCCTGACTTTC.

The CDR3 reads CASRLAGQAIYEQYF. The CDR3 nucleotides read TGTGCCAGCAGGCTTGCAGGACAGGCAATCTACGAGCAGTACTTC. This chain uses TRBV5-6 with TRBJ2-7; 7 bases match TRBD1. The germline CDR1 and CDR2 sequences are SGHDT and YYEEEE. V was clipped by 5 bases and J by 3 bases; unmatched bases: 11. The CDR3 has 15 amino acids.

The CDR3: CSVSTGTPYGAYGYTF. CDR3 DNA sequence: TGCAGCGTTTCCACCGGGACTCCCTATGGGGCCTATGGCTACACCTTC. The chain employs TRBV29-1 and TRBJ1-2; maybe TRBD1 (5 bases). V gave up 5 bases and J gave up 4 bases, with 23 bases separating them. The CDR3 is made up of 16 amino acids. Germline V lookup: CDR1 SQVTM, CDR2 ANQGSEA.

DNA for the CDR3: TGTGCCAGCAGCGTCGCACTAAGCGGGGCTTACAATGAGCAGTTCTTC. The encoded protein is CASSVALSGAYNEQFF. The rearrangement joins TRBV9 to TRBJ2-1, with 7 bases that match TRBD2. With V trimmed by 2 bases and J by 4 bases, 9 bases remained unmatched. Germline V lookup: CDR1 SGDLS, CDR2 YYNGEE. This CDR3 has 16 residues.

J is TRBJ2-5 and V is TRBV9; possibly TRBD2 for D (5 bases). CDR3 length: 15 residues. CDR1 is SGDLS and CDR2 is YYNGEE in the germline V gene. Between the trimmed V and J ends, which lost 3 bases and 2 bases, there was a span of 14 bases. The CDR3 loop is CASSDTGIPQETQYF. As DNA, the CDR3 is TGTGCCAGCAGCGACACCGGGATCCCTCAAGAGACCCAGTACTTC.

This sequence joins TRBV9 and TRBJ2-3, with TRBD1 matching 8 bases. The junction had 6 bases not matched to a gene; V was cut back by 3 bases and J by 0 bases. The CDR3 sequence is 16 residues long. Germline V gene data show CDR1 as SGDLS and CDR2 as YYNGEE. CDR3 residues: CASSARGLASTDTQYF. The CDR3 DNA reads TGTGCCAGCAGCGCCAGGGGGCTGGCTAGCACAGATACGCAGTATTTT.